These 3 T cell receptor beta chains originate from one sample sequenced in a study of cytomegalovirus exposure and HLA in healthy donors. The PCR had 60 Vbeta and 13 Jbeta primers. The table came from immunoSEQ multiplex PCR; TCRdb's copy has only in-frame clones and leaves some out. The sample has about 190,000 clones; 65% to 90% are singletons. The source material was PBMCs. Source of these receptors: a man aged 35-49 years in good health and CMV-seropositive.

The J gene is TRBJ2-5, the V gene TRBV5-6; D is ambiguous. Trimming cost V 0 bases and J 3 bases, with 6 bases left between them. The CDR3 is 13 residues long. The V gene's germline CDR1 is SGHDT and CDR2 YYEEEE. For the CDR3, the DNA is TGTGCCAGCAGCTTGGGCCCGGAAGAGACCCAGTACTTC. Translating it yields CASSLGPEETQYF.

This clone was seen only once. The chain uses TRBV5-6 and TRBJ1-5, with TRBD1 identical over 10 bases. The J segment lost 6 bases and the V segment lost 2 bases, leaving 2 bases of the junction unmatched. The CDR3 spans 14 residues. Germline lookup yields CDR1 SGHDT and CDR2 YYEEEE. The CDR3 sequence: CASSFGQGGQPQHF. CDR3 nucleotides: TGTGCCAGCAGCTTCGGACAGGGGGGTCAGCCCCAGCATTTT.

The CDR3 region is CASSYSPASGEQYF. The CDR3 DNA sequence: TGTGCCAGCAGTTACTCGCCGGCCTCGGGGGAGCAGTACTTC. The V gene is TRBV6-5, the J gene TRBJ2-7; perhaps TRBD2 as D (5 bases). V lost 0 bases and J lost 7, with 13 bases in between. Germline CDR1 MNHEY, CDR2 SVGAGI. This CDR3 is built from 14 residues.